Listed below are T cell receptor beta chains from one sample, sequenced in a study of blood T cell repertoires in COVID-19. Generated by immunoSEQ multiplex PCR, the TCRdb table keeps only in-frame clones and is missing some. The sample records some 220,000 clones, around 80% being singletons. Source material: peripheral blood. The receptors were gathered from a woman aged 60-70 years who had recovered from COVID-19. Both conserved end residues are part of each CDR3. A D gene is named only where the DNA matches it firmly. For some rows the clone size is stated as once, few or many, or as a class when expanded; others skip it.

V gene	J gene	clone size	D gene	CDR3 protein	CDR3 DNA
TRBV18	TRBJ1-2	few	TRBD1	CASSPQGTGRGGYTF	TGTGCCAGCTCACCACAGGGGACAGGTAGAGGTGGCTACACCTTC
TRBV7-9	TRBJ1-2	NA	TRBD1	CATTSRDREPNYGYTF	TGTGCCACCACCTCCCGGGACAGGGAACCTAACTATGGCTACACCTTC
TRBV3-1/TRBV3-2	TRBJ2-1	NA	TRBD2	CASSRGGTSRNEQFF	TGTGCCAGCAGCCGGGGGGGGACTAGCCGCAATGAGCAGTTCTTC
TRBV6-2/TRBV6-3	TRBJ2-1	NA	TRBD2	CASSRTSGGVEFF	TGTGCCAGCAGTAGGACTAGCGGGGGGGTCGAGTTCTTC
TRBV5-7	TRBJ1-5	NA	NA	CASSLVLSLGSRPQHF	TGTGCCAGCAGCTTGGTGCTTTCCCTGGGCAGTCGGCCCCAGCATTTT
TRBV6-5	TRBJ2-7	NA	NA	CATRRDTRYEQYF	TGTGCCACCCGCCGGGACACCCGCTACGAGCAGTACTTC
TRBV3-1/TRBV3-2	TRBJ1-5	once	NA	CASSQLGQPQHF	TGTGCCAGCAGCCAGCTCGGGCAGCCCCAGCATTTT
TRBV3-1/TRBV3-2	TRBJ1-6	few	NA	CASSQQGSNSPLHF	TGTGCCAGCAGCCAACAGGGGAGTAATTCACCCCTCCACTTT
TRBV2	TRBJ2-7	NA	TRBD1	CASSELGQGRYEQYF	TGTGCCAGCAGTGAACTGGGACAGGGCCGCTACGAGCAGTACTTC
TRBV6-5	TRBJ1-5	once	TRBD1	CASSYTGGRDQPQHF	TGTGCCAGCAGCTATACAGGGGGCAGAGATCAGCCCCAGCATTTT
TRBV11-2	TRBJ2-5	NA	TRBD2	CASSSDRLAGFQETQYF	TGTGCCAGCAGCTCGGACAGGCTAGCGGGGTTCCAAGAGACCCAGTACTTC
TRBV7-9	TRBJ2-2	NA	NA	CASSPPVTGELFF	TGTGCCAGCAGCCCTCCCGTCACCGGGGAGCTGTTTTTT
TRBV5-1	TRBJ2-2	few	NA	CASSLEAGLNTGELFF	TGCGCCAGCAGCTTGGAGGCGGGGTTGAACACCGGGGAGCTGTTTTTT
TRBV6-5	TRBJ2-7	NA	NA	CASSYSIGRTYEQYF	TGTGCCAGCAGTTACTCGATAGGCAGGACCTACGAGCAGTACTTC
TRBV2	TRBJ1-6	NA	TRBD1	CASSAGTGHNSPLHF	TGTGCCAGCAGTGCCGGGACAGGGCATAATTCACCCCTCCACTTT
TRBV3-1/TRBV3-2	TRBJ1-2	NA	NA	CASSLLQPLIYGYTF	TGTGCCAGCAGCCTCCTACAGCCTCTAATATATGGCTACACCTTC